This T cell receptor (beta chain) was recovered during a study of blood T cell repertoires in COVID-19. Study details: Samples of COVID-19 (acute and convalescent) were obtained from the United States, Italy and Spain. PBMCs, B-cell-depleted T cells, or T cells provided the cDNA or gDNA that made up the material.

Germline V gives CDR1 SGHDT, CDR2 YYEEEE. The V end was cut by 2 bases, the J end by 6 bases, with 14 bases between. The CDR3 totals 14 residues. In the authors' workflow: Cell counts per sample came from amplifying reference gene primers. Assay: immunoSEQ multiplex PCR; the TCRdb copy retains only in-frame clones and omits some. The DNA was the basis for D and trimming; V, J and clone size are from that table. The repertoire consists of some 66,000 clones, with approximately 82% occurring once and the leading ten covering more than 6.5%. This clonotype was sampled from a man aged 60-69 years with acute or convalescent COVID-19. The sequenced material came from peripheral blood. The chain has TRBV5-6 and TRBJ1-2; no clear D gene. CDR3 bases: TGTGCCAGCAGCTTACGGGGTATAAGTAATGGCTACACCTTC. Residues: CASSLRGISNGYTF.